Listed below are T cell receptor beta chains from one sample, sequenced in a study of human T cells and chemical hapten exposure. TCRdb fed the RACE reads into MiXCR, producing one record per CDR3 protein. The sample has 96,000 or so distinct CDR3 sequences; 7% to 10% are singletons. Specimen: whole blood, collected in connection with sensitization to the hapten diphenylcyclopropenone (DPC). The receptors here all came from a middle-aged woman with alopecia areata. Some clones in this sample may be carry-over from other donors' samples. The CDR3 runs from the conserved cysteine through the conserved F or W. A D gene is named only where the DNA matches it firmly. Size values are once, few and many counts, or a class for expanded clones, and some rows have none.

CDR3 protein: CSAAVPSGSETQYF
CDR3 DNA: TGCAGTGCAGCGGTCCCTAGCGGGAGTGAGACCCAGTACTTC
clone size: many
D gene: TRBD2
V gene: TRBV20-1
J gene: TRBJ2-5

CDR3 protein: CASSLSQTGELFF
CDR3 DNA: TGTGCCAGCAGTTTAAGTCAGACCGGGGAGCTGTTTTTT
clone size: -
D gene: -
V gene: TRBV12-3/TRBV12-4
J gene: TRBJ2-2

CDR3 protein: CSARFLDYTKGTDTQYF
CDR3 DNA: TGCAGTGCGCGCTTCTTGGACTATACCAAGGGGACAGATACGCAGTATTTT
clone size: few
D gene: -
V gene: TRBV20-1
J gene: TRBJ2-3

CDR3 protein: CSVEMGGTQYF
CDR3 DNA: TGCAGCGTTGAAATGGGGGGGACCCAGTACTTC
clone size: many
D gene: -
V gene: TRBV29-1
J gene: TRBJ2-5

CDR3 protein: CAIRGQGATSYEQYF
CDR3 DNA: TGTGCCATCAGGGGACAGGGGGCAACTAGCTACGAGCAGTACTTC
clone size: -
D gene: TRBD1
V gene: TRBV10-3
J gene: TRBJ2-7

CDR3 protein: CASSPRAGDYEQYF
CDR3 DNA: TGTGCCAGCTCACCACGGGCGGGCGACTACGAGCAGTACTTC
clone size: -
D gene: -
V gene: TRBV18
J gene: TRBJ2-7

CDR3 protein: CSVVGGVTEAFF
CDR3 DNA: TGCAGCGTTGTAGGAGGGGTCACTGAAGCTTTCTTT
clone size: many
D gene: -
V gene: TRBV29-1
J gene: TRBJ1-1

CDR3 protein: CASSLGAQGGGETQYF
CDR3 DNA: TGTGCCAGCAGCTTAGGAGCGCAGGGCGGAGGAGAGACCCAGTACTTC
clone size: -
D gene: -
V gene: TRBV11-1
J gene: TRBJ2-5

CDR3 protein: CASSQTGLNTEAFF
CDR3 DNA: TGTGCCAGCAGCCAGACAGGGCTGAACACTGAAGCTTTCTTT
clone size: many
D gene: TRBD1
V gene: TRBV3-1
J gene: TRBJ1-1

CDR3 protein: CASSYSGQGGETQYF
CDR3 DNA: TGTGCCAGCAGTTACTCGGGACAGGGGGGAGAGACCCAGTACTTC
clone size: many
D gene: TRBD1
V gene: TRBV6-6
J gene: TRBJ2-5

CDR3 protein: CASRSGRAANEQFF
CDR3 DNA: TGTGCCAGCAGAAGCGGGAGGGCCGCCAATGAGCAGTTCTTC
clone size: many
D gene: TRBD2
V gene: TRBV6-6
J gene: TRBJ2-1

CDR3 protein: CASSLAPVAGTTYEQYF
CDR3 DNA: TGTGCCAGCAGCTTAGCCCCCGTGGCGGGGACTACCTACGAGCAGTACTTC
clone size: many
D gene: TRBD2
V gene: TRBV7-6
J gene: TRBJ2-7

CDR3 protein: CASSVVPLAKNIQYF
CDR3 DNA: TGTGCCAGCAGCGTAGTGCCGCTAGCCAAAAACATTCAGTACTTC
clone size: -
D gene: -
V gene: TRBV9
J gene: TRBJ2-4

CDR3 protein: CASGRTSGRSYNEQFF
CDR3 DNA: TGTGCCAGCGGTAGGACTAGCGGGCGCTCCTACAATGAGCAGTTCTTC
clone size: -
D gene: TRBD2
V gene: TRBV14
J gene: TRBJ2-1

CDR3 protein: CASSASGLAGRNEQFF
CDR3 DNA: TGTGCCAGCAGCGCATCGGGACTAGCGGGACGCAATGAGCAGTTCTTC
clone size: many
D gene: TRBD2
V gene: TRBV2
J gene: TRBJ2-1

CDR3 protein: CASSSLGGFGYTF
CDR3 DNA: TGTGCCAGCAGCTCGCTCGGGGGCTTTGGCTACACCTTC
clone size: many
D gene: -
V gene: TRBV7-9
J gene: TRBJ1-2

CDR3 protein: CASSQPGPGEQFF
CDR3 DNA: TGTGCCAGCAGCCAACCGGGGCCCGGGGAGCAGTTCTTC
clone size: -
D gene: -
V gene: TRBV6-2/TRBV6-3
J gene: TRBJ2-1

CDR3 protein: CASSGQGSNQPQHF
CDR3 DNA: TGTGCCAGCAGCGGACAGGGTAGCAATCAGCCCCAGCATTTT
clone size: -
D gene: TRBD1
V gene: TRBV9
J gene: TRBJ1-5

CDR3 protein: CASSWGANTGELFF
CDR3 DNA: TGTGCCAGCAGTTGGGGAGCGAACACCGGGGAGCTGTTTTTT
clone size: many
D gene: -
V gene: TRBV27
J gene: TRBJ2-2

CDR3 protein: CASSLLARGSTDTQYF
CDR3 DNA: TGTGCCAGCAGCTTACTCGCGCGGGGGAGCACAGATACGCAGTATTTT
clone size: few
D gene: TRBD2
V gene: TRBV7-8
J gene: TRBJ2-3

CDR3 protein: CSARQGAHVDEKLFF
CDR3 DNA: TGCAGTGCTAGACAGGGGGCGCATGTAGATGAAAAACTGTTTTTT
clone size: few
D gene: TRBD1
V gene: TRBV20-1
J gene: TRBJ1-4

CDR3 protein: CASSDIAYEQYF
CDR3 DNA: TGTGCCAGCAGCGACATAGCCTACGAGCAGTACTTC
clone size: many
D gene: -
V gene: TRBV28
J gene: TRBJ2-7

CDR3 protein: CAISESSNSGANVLTF
CDR3 DNA: TGTGCCATCAGTGAGTCGTCCAACTCTGGGGCCAACGTCCTGACTTTC
clone size: many
D gene: -
V gene: TRBV10-3
J gene: TRBJ2-6

CDR3 protein: CAIRPDITDEQFF
CDR3 DNA: TGTGCCATCAGGCCGGACATTACGGATGAGCAGTTCTTC
clone size: -
D gene: -
V gene: TRBV10-3
J gene: TRBJ2-1

CDR3 protein: CASSLEEYTSRYGYTF
CDR3 DNA: TGTGCCAGCAGCTTGGAAGAGTATACCTCCCGCTATGGCTACACCTTC
clone size: many
D gene: -
V gene: TRBV7-8
J gene: TRBJ1-2

CDR3 protein: CASSEWAGGGQPQHF
CDR3 DNA: TGCGCCAGCAGCGAGTGGGCAGGGGGTGGTCAGCCCCAGCATTTT
clone size: many
D gene: TRBD1
V gene: TRBV4-3
J gene: TRBJ1-5

CDR3 protein: CASRRLAAYNEQFF
CDR3 DNA: TGTGCCAGCAGGAGACTAGCGGCTTACAATGAGCAGTTCTTC
clone size: -
D gene: TRBD2
V gene: TRBV28
J gene: TRBJ2-1

CDR3 protein: CATSDFGDTDTQYF
CDR3 DNA: TGTGCCACCAGTGATTTTGGTGACACAGATACGCAGTATTTT
clone size: few
D gene: -
V gene: TRBV24-1
J gene: TRBJ2-3

CDR3 protein: CSASKTGHLSYEQYF
CDR3 DNA: TGCAGTGCTAGTAAAACGGGACACCTTTCCTACGAGCAGTACTTC
clone size: many
D gene: -
V gene: TRBV20-1
J gene: TRBJ2-7

CDR3 protein: CSAMGGIGAGGSYNEQFF
CDR3 DNA: TGCAGTGCTATGGGGGGAATTGGTGCGGGCGGCTCCTACAATGAGCAGTTCTTC
clone size: many
D gene: -
V gene: TRBV20-1
J gene: TRBJ2-1

CDR3 protein: CASSRRVPGVSEQYF
CDR3 DNA: TGTGCCAGCAGCCGCCGGGTCCCAGGGGTAAGCGAGCAGTACTTC
clone size: many
D gene: -
V gene: TRBV12-3/TRBV12-4
J gene: TRBJ2-7